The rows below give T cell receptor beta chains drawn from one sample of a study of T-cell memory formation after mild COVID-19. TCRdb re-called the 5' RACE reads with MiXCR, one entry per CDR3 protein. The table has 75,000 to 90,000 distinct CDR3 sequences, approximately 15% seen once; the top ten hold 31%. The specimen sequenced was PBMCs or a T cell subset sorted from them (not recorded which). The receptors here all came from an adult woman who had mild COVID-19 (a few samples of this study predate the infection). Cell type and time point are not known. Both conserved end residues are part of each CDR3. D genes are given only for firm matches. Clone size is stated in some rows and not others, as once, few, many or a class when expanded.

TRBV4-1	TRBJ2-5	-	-	TGCGCCAGCAGCCAACGGCAGGGCCCAGAGACCCAGTACTTC	CASSQRQGPETQYF
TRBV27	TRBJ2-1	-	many	TGTGCCAGCAGTTTCGAGTACGGGGCCTTGGATGAGCAGTTCTTC	CASSFEYGALDEQFF
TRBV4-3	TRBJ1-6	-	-	TGCGCCAGCAGCTTCACGCGGGAGTTCTATAATTCACCCCTCCACTTT	CASSFTREFYNSPLHF
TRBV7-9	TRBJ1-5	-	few	TGTGCCAGCAGCTTAGCGGGGTATAGCAATCAGCCCCAGCATTTT	CASSLAGYSNQPQHF
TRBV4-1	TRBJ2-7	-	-	TGCGCCAGCAGCCTTCCGGGGGGCGGGAACGAGCAGTACTTC	CASSLPGGGNEQYF
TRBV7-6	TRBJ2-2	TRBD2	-	TGTGCCAGCAGCTCCGGGGGGGGTACCGGGGAGCTGTTTTTT	CASSSGGGTGELFF
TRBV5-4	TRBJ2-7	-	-	TGTGCCAGCAGCTTGGGGACTGCTCCCTACGAGCAGTACTTC	CASSLGTAPYEQYF
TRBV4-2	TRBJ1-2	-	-	TGTGCCAGCACCAGTGGGGTTGTTGATGGCTACACCTTC	CASTSGVVDGYTF
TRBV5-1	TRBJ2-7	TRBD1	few	TGCGCCAGCAGCTTGGAGACAGGGTATTACCACGAGCAGTACTTC	CASSLETGYYHEQYF
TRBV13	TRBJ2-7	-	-	TGTGCCAGCAGCTTAACAATAGGAGAATACGAGCAGTACTTC	CASSLTIGEYEQYF
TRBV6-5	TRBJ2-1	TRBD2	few	TGTGCCAGCAGTTCGCAAGTAGCGGGGGGCCACGGGAATGAGCAGTTCTTC	CASSSQVAGGHGNEQFF
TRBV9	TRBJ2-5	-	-	TGTGCCAGCACCCCCGGGACTCAACCCCGGGAGACCCAGTACTTC	CASTPGTQPRETQYF